A single sample is the source of the 30 T cell receptor beta chains below, sequenced in a study of shared clonotypes between healthy human individuals. Only in-frame clones appear in the TCRdb table, and some are missing; sequencing was by immunoSEQ multiplex PCR. The repertoire has 230,000 or so clones, 50% to 80% of them found once; the top ten carry roughly 10%. The sample taken for sequencing was memory CD4+ T cells sorted from blood. Indicated subset: CD45RA-negative fraction. These receptors all come from a man aged 25-45 years in good health.

There are a few counts of this clone. The V call is TRBV18, the J call TRBJ2-2; D is possibly TRBD1 or TRBD2 (6 bases each). The CDR3 totals 16 residues. Germline V gene sequence: CDR1 KGHSH, CDR2 LQKENI. V was pared by 0 bases and J by 5 bases, with 13 bases between. Here the CDR3 reads CASSPPSGGETGELFF. CDR3 nucleotides: TGTGCCAGCTCACCACCATCCGGGGGCGAGACCGGGGAGCTGTTTTTT.

The chain is built from TRBV4-1 and TRBJ1-2; 7 bases fit TRBD1. The CDR3 has 15 residues. Germline-derived CDR1 and CDR2 are MGHRA and YSYEKL. Trimming cost V 3 bases and J 7 bases; bases outside gene matches: 11. Written as DNA, the CDR3 is TGCGCCAGCAGCCACGGTGGACAGGCGGAATCTGGCTACACCTTC. Translation gives CASSHGGQAESGYTF.

This clone was detected only a few times. The rearrangement joins TRBV19 to TRBJ2-3; 8 bases match TRBD2. CDR3 length: 15 amino acids. The germline V gene encodes CDR1 LNHDA and CDR2 SQIVND (reference sequence). The V gene end was trimmed by 1 base and the J gene end by 0 bases; junction bases not matched to a gene: 0. Written as DNA, the CDR3 is TGTGCCAGTAGTATAGCTAGCGGGAGCACAGATACGCAGTATTTT. As protein: CASSIASGSTDTQYF.

The chain links TRBV7-2 to TRBJ2-7; possible D gene TRBD2, 5 bases. CDR1 is SGHTA, CDR2 FQGNSA, per germline. The CDR3 extends over 15 amino acids. V was pared by 5 bases and J by 7 bases, with 21 bases between. CDR3 nucleotide sequence: TGTGCCAGCAGCATTCCCCGGGTGAGGGCGAAAGAGCAGTACTTC. It translates to CASSIPRVRAKEQYF. Supplemented by reference TRBV7-2 and TRBJ2-7, the full variable domain reads GAGVSQSPSNKVTEKGKDVELRCDPISGHTALYWYRQSLGQGLEFLIYFQGNSAPDKSGLPSDRFSAERTGGSVSTLTIQRTQQEDSAVYLCASSIPRVRAKEQYFGPGTRLTVT.

This clone has more than one count but fewer than ten. The chain has TRBV5-1 and TRBJ2-3; D not resolved. Germline V gene sequence: CDR1 SGHRS, CDR2 YFSETQ. V was trimmed by 2 bases and J by 3 bases, leaving 10 bases between them. The CDR3 runs to 14 residues. CDR3 bases: TGCGCCAGCAGCTTTACGGACGTAACAGATACGCAGTATTTT. Its translation: CASSFTDVTDTQYF.

In this sample, this clone turned up a few times. This chain connects TRBV15 to TRBJ2-1; 12 nucleotides line up with TRBD1. CDR3 size: 16 residues. V was pared by 1 base and J by 6 bases, with 4 bases of the junction left unmatched. Germline CDR1 LNHNV, CDR2 YYDKDF (reference sequence). The CDR3 DNA reads as TGTGCCACCAGCAGAGGTTCGGGACAGGGGGCCAATGAGCAGTTCTTC. It yields the protein CATSRGSGQGANEQFF.

This clone was observed a few times. The chain has TRBV6-4 and TRBJ2-1; D is uncertain. The V gene lost 0 bases and the J gene lost 6 bases, with 6 bases spanning the gap. The CDR3 has 13 amino acids. Germline loops: CDR1 MRHNA, CDR2 SNTAGT. CDR3 residues: CASSDSDVNEQFF. The CDR3 DNA reads TGTGCCAGCAGTGACTCGGACGTCAATGAGCAGTTCTTC.

CDR3 DNA sequence: TGTGCCAGCTCAGTGACCTCAGGGAAGACCTACGAGCAGTACTTC. This gives the protein CASSVTSGKTYEQYF. The rearrangement joins TRBV18 to TRBJ2-7; D perhaps matches TRBD1 (5 bases). With 5 bases removed from V and 2 bases from J, the gap between germline ends came to 16 bases. Germline-derived CDR1 and CDR2 are KGHSH and LQKENI. The length of the CDR3 is 15 residues.

This clone was picked up a small number of times. The chain's CDR3 is CASSQAALAANYEQYF. The CDR3 DNA follows: TGCGCCAGCAGCCAAGCTGCACTAGCGGCAAATTACGAGCAGTACTTC. V and J are TRBV4-3 and TRBJ2-7, with TRBD2 identical over 8 bases. Unmatched junction bases numbered 9, after V lost 1 base and J lost 4 bases. This CDR3 is 16 amino acids long. Germline loops: CDR1 LGHNA, CDR2 YSLEER.

This clone is medium-sized. The CDR3 sequence is CSAGGHEQYF. DNA of the CDR3: TGCAGCGCCGGGGGCCACGAGCAGTACTTC. This chain uses TRBV20-1 with TRBJ2-7; D may correspond to TRBD1 or TRBD2 (6 bases each). Germline V lookup: CDR1 DFQATT, CDR2 SNEGSKA (reference sequence). The CDR3 contains 10 residues.

J is TRBJ1-2 and V is TRBV7-2; 8 bases match TRBD1. Trimming at V came to 5 bases and at J to 8 bases, leaving 7 bases not matched to a gene. The length of the CDR3 is 13 residues. CDR1 SGHTA and CDR2 FQGNSA come from the germline V gene. The CDR3 DNA reads as TGTGCCAGCAGCCCGGACAGGGTGGTCGGCTACACCTTC. This gives the protein CASSPDRVVGYTF.

The chain recombines TRBV5-4 with TRBJ2-2, with 10 nucleotides matching TRBD2. CDR1 and CDR2 from the germline V gene are SGHNT and YYREEE (reference sequence). V gave up 0 bases and J gave up 6 bases; unmatched junction bases: 5. CDR3 length: 16 amino acids. DNA of the CDR3: TGTGCCAGCAGCTTGGGGGCTAGCGGGAGATCCGGGGAGCTGTTTTTT. This codes for CASSLGASGRSGELFF. The full variable domain, in which reference TRBV5-4 and TRBJ2-2 provide the parts outside the CDR3, is ETGVTQSPTHLIKTRGQQVTLRCSSQSGHNTVSWYQQALGQGPQFIFQYYREEENGRGNFPPRFSGLQFPNYSSELNVNALELDDSALYLCASSLGASGRSGELFFGEGSRLTVL.

This sequence joins TRBV7-9 and TRBJ2-5; a possible D gene is TRBD1 (5 bases). This CDR3 comprises 12 residues. Germline V lookup: CDR1 SEHNR, CDR2 FQNEAQ (reference sequence). Trimming took 2 bases from V and 6 from J, leaving 7 bases between them. The CDR3 nucleotides read TGTGCCAGCAGCTTAACGGACAAGACCCAGTACTTC. It codes for CASSLTDKTQYF.

This clone has only one observation. The CDR3 protein is CASSLLLQPQHF. CDR3 bases: TGTGCCAGCAGCTTATTACTTCAGCCCCAGCATTTT. The chain employs TRBV11-2 and TRBJ1-5, with no clear D. The CDR3 consists of 12 residues. V lost 2 bases and J 6 bases, leaving 5 bases between the germline ends. Germline CDR1 and CDR2: SGHAT and FQNNGV.

This clone was detected once. This sequence joins TRBV9 and TRBJ1-2; the match to TRBD1 covers 9 bases. Germline V gene data show CDR1 as SGDLS and CDR2 as YYNGEE. The CDR3 consists of 17 residues. After removal of 3 bases from V and 3 bases from J, the junction contained 12 bases not matched to a gene. The CDR3 sequence is CASSGKGQGESDYGYTF. The CDR3 coding sequence is TGTGCCAGCAGCGGAAAGGGACAGGGTGAGAGCGACTATGGCTACACCTTC.

The genes are TRBV18 and TRBJ2-2; 8 bases map to TRBD2. Germline V gene lookup returns CDR1 KGHSH and CDR2 LQKENI. Trimming at V came to 3 bases and at J to 6 bases, leaving 9 bases not matched to a gene. This CDR3 has 16 amino acids. The CDR3 DNA sequence: TGTGCCAGCTCACCCTCATGGCGGGAGGAGGCCGGGGAGCTGTTTTTT. Translated, it gives CASSPSWREEAGELFF.

This clone was recorded only once. The DNA for the CDR3 is TGTGCCAGCTCACCGGAGGGGGGGCGCGGTGAGACCCAGTACTTC. It codes for CASSPEGGRGETQYF. The chain carries TRBV18 and TRBJ2-5, with D perhaps matching TRBD2 (7 bases). The CDR3 extends over 15 amino acids. Germline CDR1 KGHSH, CDR2 LQKENI. V lost 3 bases and J 5 bases, leaving 16 bases between the germline ends.

A remark on this clone: This specimen includes other DNA sequences encoding the same CDR3. This chain connects TRBV7-2 to TRBJ1-1; no clear D gene. Germline V gives CDR1 SGHTA, CDR2 FQGNSA. The CDR3 has 13 residues. Trimming took 2 bases from V and 2 from J, leaving 6 bases between them. The DNA of the CDR3 is TGTGCCAGCAGCTTATGGGCAAACACTGAAGCTTTCTTT. This sequence encodes CASSLWANTEAFF. Combining the CDR3 with reference TRBV7-2 and TRBJ1-1 gives the whole variable domain GAGVSQSPSNKVTEKGKDVELRCDPISGHTALYWYRQSLGQGLEFLIYFQGNSAPDKSGLPSDRFSAERTGGSVSTLTIQRTQQEDSAVYLCASSLWANTEAFFGQGTRLTVV.

This clone was counted once. The chain combines TRBV10-2 with TRBJ1-1; D possibly corresponds to TRBD1 (6 bases). This CDR3 region has 13 residues. V gave up 8 bases and J gave up 2 bases, with 12 bases separating them. Germline loops: CDR1 WSHSY, CDR2 SAAADI. The CDR3 bases are TGCGCCAGCTATGGGACACCTAACACTGAAGCTTTCTTT. It translates to CASYGTPNTEAFF.

In DNA, the CDR3 is TGTGCCAGCAGTGGACAGCTCACCGGGGAGCTGTTTTTT. This encodes CASSGQLTGELFF. The chain couples TRBV25-1 to TRBJ2-2; possibly TRBD1 for D (5 bases). V was trimmed by 4 bases and J by 4 bases, leaving 7 bases between them. This CDR3 has 13 residues. The germline V gene encodes CDR1 MGHDK and CDR2 SYGVNS.

This clone was picked up a small number of times. The J gene is TRBJ2-1, the V gene TRBV25-1; TRBD2 aligns across 10 bases. Germline trimming cut 6 bases from V and 5 bases from J; bases unmatched to any gene: 10. This CDR3 is 16 amino acids long. Germline CDR1 MGHDK, CDR2 SYGVNS. The CDR3 here is CASRQVRTSGDNEQFF. For the CDR3, the DNA is TGTGCCAGCAGACAAGTACGGACTAGCGGAGACAATGAGCAGTTCTTC.

The gene calls are TRBV5-6 and TRBJ1-4; 9 nucleotides align to TRBD1. V lost 4 bases and J lost 7; bases outside the gene matches: 8. The length of the CDR3 is 15 residues. Germline V gene sequence: CDR1 SGHDT, CDR2 YYEEEE. The CDR3 coding sequence is TGTGCCAGCAGCGGCGGGACAGGGTTGGTTGAAAAACTGTTTTTT. This sequence encodes CASSGGTGLVEKLFF. Looking up the rest from reference TRBV5-6 and TRBJ1-4 gives the full variable domain: DAGVTQSPTHLIKTRGQQVTLRCSPKSGHDTVSWYQQALGQGPQFIFQYYEEEERQRGNFPDRFSGHQFPNYSSELNVNALLLGDSALYLCASSGGTGLVEKLFFGSGTQLSVL.

The chain links TRBV9 to TRBJ2-7, with TRBD1 matching over 7 bases. The length of the CDR3 is 16 residues. The junction had 10 bases not matched to a gene; V was cut back by 4 bases and J by 0 bases. CDR1 is SGDLS and CDR2 is YYNGEE in the germline V gene. The CDR3 spells CASSPSDRPSSYEQYF. The CDR3 bases are TGTGCCAGCAGCCCATCGGACAGGCCGAGCTCCTACGAGCAGTACTTC.

V gene TRBV6-1 combines with J gene TRBJ1-5, with 11 bases aligning to TRBD1. With V trimmed by 2 bases and J by 6 bases, 6 bases remained unmatched. The CDR3 consists of 16 residues. The germline gives CDR1 MNHNS, CDR2 SASEGT. The CDR3 region has the DNA TGTGCCAGCAGTGAATCCGGGACAGGGGGGATTCAGCCCCAGCATTTT. It encodes CASSESGTGGIQPQHF.

The chain recombines TRBV21-1 with TRBJ2-7; the table's D call TRBD1 went unverified against the DNA. TRBV21-1 is a known pseudogene. This CDR3 contains 15 residues. CDR3 amino acids: CASTRTPPQSYEQYF. The CDR3 region has the DNA TGTGCCAGCACTCGGACACCCCCGCAATCCTACGAGCAGTACTTC.

The gene calls are TRBV13 and TRBJ2-1; a weak D match, TRBD2 (5 bases). Germline values: CDR1 PRHDT, CDR2 FYEKMQ (reference sequence). The V and J ends lost 4 bases and 7 bases respectively, with 26 bases between them. CDR3 length equals 18 residues. The CDR3 reads CASSSKHGLLGVSNEQFF. The DNA of the CDR3 is TGTGCCAGCAGCTCGAAACACGGCCTTCTGGGAGTCTCTAATGAGCAGTTCTTC.

The sample holds a few counts of this clone. The rearrangement links TRBV10-1 to TRBJ1-2; D gene unclear. V was cut by 2 bases and J by 8 bases, with 15 bases left in between. Germline lookup yields CDR1 WNHNN and CDR2 SYGVQD (reference sequence). This CDR3 has 14 amino acids. CDR3 loop: CASSEMRGSGGYTF. CDR3 coding DNA: TGCGCCAGCAGTGAGATGCGGGGTTCGGGAGGCTACACCTTC.

This chain links TRBV7-9 with TRBJ2-7, with a tentative D call TRBD2 (6 bases). The CDR3 has 13 residues. Deletions cut 5 bases from V and 4 bases from J, with 12 bases between. The germline gives CDR1 SEHNR, CDR2 FQNEAQ (reference sequence). The CDR3 sequence: CASSLTSKYEQYF. CDR3 bases: TGTGCCAGCAGCCTGACTAGTAAATACGAGCAGTACTTC.

The rearrangement joins TRBV2 to TRBJ1-1; a possible D gene is TRBD1 (5 bases). The germline CDR1 and CDR2 sequences are SNHLY and FYNNEI. Trimming cost V 2 bases and J 3 bases, with 13 bases left between them. The CDR3 runs 15 residues. This CDR3 is CASSELGELHTEAFF. The CDR3 region has the DNA TGTGCCAGCAGTGAATTGGGGGAGTTACACACTGAAGCTTTCTTT.

Concerning this clone: Germline and junction disagree at one end, which may indicate a read error. The rearrangement uses TRBV11-2 and TRBJ2-1, with D possibly being TRBD1 (6 bases). CDR1 and CDR2 from the germline V gene are SGHAT and FQNNGV. CDR3 length: 12 residues. DNA of the CDR3: TGTGCCAGCAGCCGGAACCAGGGGTTTCTGATCTTC. Translated, it gives CASSRNQGFLIF. The variable domain in full, with the rest retrieved from reference TRBV11-2 and TRBJ2-1, is EAGVAQSPRYKIIEKRQSVAFWCNPISGHATLYWYQQILGQGPKLLIQFQNNGVVDDSQLPKDRFSAERLKGVDSTLKIQPAKLEDSAVYLCASSRNQGFLIFGPGTRLTVL.